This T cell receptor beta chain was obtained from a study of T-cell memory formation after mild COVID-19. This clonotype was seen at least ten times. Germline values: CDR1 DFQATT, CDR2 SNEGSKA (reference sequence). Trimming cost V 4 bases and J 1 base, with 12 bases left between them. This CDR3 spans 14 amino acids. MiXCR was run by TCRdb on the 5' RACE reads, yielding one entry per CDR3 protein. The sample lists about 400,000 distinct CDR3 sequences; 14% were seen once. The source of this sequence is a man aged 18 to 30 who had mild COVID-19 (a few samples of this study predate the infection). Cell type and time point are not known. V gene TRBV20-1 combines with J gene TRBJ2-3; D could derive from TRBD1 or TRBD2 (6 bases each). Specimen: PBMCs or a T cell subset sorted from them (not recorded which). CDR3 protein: CSAIRGVGTDTQYF. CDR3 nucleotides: TGCAGTGCTATAAGGGGGGTGGGCACAGATACGCAGTATTTT.